Following are 29 T cell receptor beta chains from one sample sequenced in a study of T-cell memory formation after mild COVID-19 (dated by TCRdb to about 2021). The library was generated by 5' RACE. Sequenced on an Illumina NovaSeq 6000. TCRdb reworked the public reads: Q25 trimming with fastp, MiXCR clone assembly, productive beta chains retained. Rows merge per CDR3 protein into single entries with the most common DNA and genes. Across this sample there are around 100,000 distinct CDR3 sequences, with roughly 10% seen only once. The ten top clones hold approximately 39% of the sample. Sequencing was carried out using PBMCs or a T cell subset sorted from them (not recorded which). The receptor source for this set is a man aged 18 to 29 who had mild COVID-19 (a few samples of this study predate the infection). The sample titles of this study are shuffled in the database, so cell type and time point are left out; the donor was told from shared clones.

In its sample, this clonotype was seen a few times. V gene TRBV4-3 combines with J gene TRBJ1-2; TRBD1 matches at 9 bases. Unmatched junction bases numbered 1, after V lost 4 bases and J lost 1 base. This CDR3 region has 14 residues. Germline CDR1 LGHNA, CDR2 YSLEER. The CDR3 spells CASSRGQGNYGYTF. The CDR3 DNA is TGCGCCAGCAGCCGGGGACAGGGTAACTATGGCTACACCTTC.

J is TRBJ2-5 and V is TRBV5-1, with TRBD1 matching 8 bases. With 7 bases clipped from V and 4 bases from J, the junction kept 9 bases outside the gene matches. The CDR3 has 14 amino acids. Germline V gene sequence: CDR1 SGHRS, CDR2 YFSETQ. CDR3 in amino acids: CASWPGTGRETQYF. Written as DNA, the CDR3 is TGCGCCAGCTGGCCCGGGACAGGACGAGAGACCCAGTACTTC.

This clonotype was detected many times. The V and J genes are TRBV12-3 or TRBV12-4 and TRBJ2-7; 7 bases match TRBD1. J gave up 5 bases and V 5 bases, and 6 bases lay outside the gene matches. The CDR3 has 13 residues. The CDR3 here is CASSQDRVHEQYF. CDR3 nucleotides: TGTGCCAGCAGTCAAGACAGGGTCCACGAGCAGTACTTC.

Regarding this clonotype: It is unclear where the CDR3 begins or ends on the DNA, so no DNA is shown, and the CDR3 is as TCRdb lists it. The chain carries TRBV6-5 and TRBJ2-4; the D segment call TRBD1 is taken from the table without a DNA check. CDR1 MNHEY and CDR2 SVGAGI come from the germline V gene. A total of 16 residues make up the CDR3, ends included. The CDR3 reads CASSSSPRMRSNIQYF.

This clonotype turned up a few times. V and J are TRBV29-1 and TRBJ2-5, with 10 nucleotides matching TRBD1. Germline trimming cut 4 bases from V and 5 bases from J; bases unmatched to any gene: 10. Germline values: CDR1 SQVTM, CDR2 ANQGSEA. This CDR3 has 15 residues. The CDR3 DNA reads TGCAGCGTTGGGGGCCGAGGGGGACAGGGGGAGACCCAGTACTTC. This codes for CSVGGRGGQGETQYF. The complete variable domain, with remaining parts taken from reference TRBV29-1 and TRBJ2-5, reads SAVISQKPSRDICQRGTSLTIQCQVDSQVTMMFWYRQQPGQSLTLIATANQGSEATYESGFVIDKFPISRPNLTFSTLTVSNMSPEDSSIYLCSVGGRGGQGETQYFGPGTRLLVL.

This clonotype has only a few counts. The chain uses TRBV7-6 and TRBJ2-7; D is tentatively TRBD1 or TRBD2 (8 bases each). V lost 6 bases and J lost 4, with 22 bases in between. This CDR3 has 16 amino acids. Germline V gene data show CDR1 as SGHVS and CDR2 as FNYEAQ. The CDR3, as DNA: TGTGCCAGCAGTCCGGGGGGGACAGGCGGCCTTTACGAGCAGTACTTC. This gives the protein CASSPGGTGGLYEQYF.

This clonotype was observed a handful of times. The chain employs TRBV7-9 and TRBJ1-2; 7 bases line up with TRBD1. This CDR3 region has 14 residues. Losses at the gene ends were 5 bases for V and 0 bases for J; bases not matched to a gene: 3. Germline V lookup: CDR1 SEHNR, CDR2 FQNEAQ (reference sequence). The CDR3 sequence is CASSPTGTNYGYTF. The CDR3 nucleotides read TGTGCCAGCAGCCCGACAGGGACTAACTATGGCTACACCTTC.

This clonotype turned up a few times. The V call is TRBV24-1, the J call TRBJ1-5; weak D call: TRBD1 (5 bases). This CDR3 is 16 amino acids long. V was trimmed by 4 bases and J by 3 bases, leaving 15 bases between them. The V gene's germline CDR1 is KGHDR and CDR2 SFDVKD. The CDR3 loop is CATSEGRQGYNQPQHF. The CDR3 bases are TGTGCCACCAGTGAGGGAAGGCAGGGTTACAATCAGCCCCAGCATTTT.

This clonotype was counted a few times. The J gene is TRBJ2-1, the V gene TRBV14, with TRBD2 matching 7 bases. V lost 1 base to trimming and J lost 5 bases; unmatched junction nucleotides: 2. CDR1 is SGHDN, CDR2 FVKESK, per germline. CDR3 length equals 14 residues. CDR3 nucleotides: TGTGCCAGCAGCCAAGCTCGGGGGGACAATGAGCAGTTCTTC. As protein: CASSQARGDNEQFF.

The V call is TRBV10-3, the J call TRBJ2-7, with D hard to call. Trimming pared 0 bases from V and 5 bases from J, leaving 8 bases between. The CDR3 is 13 amino acids. Germline values: CDR1 ENHRY, CDR2 SYGVKD. The CDR3 nucleotides are TGTGCCATCAGTGAGTCCTCGGGTCACGAGCAGTACGTC. Protein sequence: CAISESSGHEQYV.

As concerns this clonotype: At one boundary the junction diverges from the germline segment, which might be a read error. This chain joins TRBV20-1 and TRBJ1-5; the D is unclear. The germline gives CDR1 DFQATT, CDR2 SNEGSKA (reference sequence). This CDR3 spans 15 amino acids. CDR3 nucleotide sequence: TGCAGTGCTAGTTTGGCCCCTTATAGCAATCAGCACCAGCATTTT. It yields the protein CSASLAPYSNQHQHF.

This clonotype was counted at least ten times. The V call is TRBV12-3 or TRBV12-4, the J call TRBJ2-3; no definite D call. The CDR3 is made up of 12 amino acids. V dropped 6 bases and J dropped 4 bases, with 8 bases sitting between them. CDR3 residues: CASSYGADTQYF. DNA of the CDR3: TGTGCCAGCAGCTACGGAGCAGATACGCAGTATTTT.

This clonotype was seen a handful of times. The V and J genes are TRBV4-1 and TRBJ1-1, with a weak D call TRBD1 (5 bases). This CDR3 has 16 amino acids. Germline-derived CDR1 and CDR2 are MGHRA and YSYEKL. The V end was cut by 0 bases, the J end by 1 base, with 12 bases between. The CDR3 loop reads CASSQDPGRGNTEAFF. The CDR3 nucleotides are TGCGCCAGCAGCCAAGACCCGGGGCGAGGGAACACTGAAGCTTTCTTT.

V and J are TRBV6-5 and TRBJ1-5; D may be TRBD1 (5 bases). CDR1 and CDR2 from the germline V gene are MNHEY and SVGAGI. The CDR3 has 14 residues. The V and J ends lost 6 bases and 7 bases respectively, with 16 bases between them. The CDR3 loop is CASSRSGKGQPQHF. Written as DNA, the CDR3 is TGTGCCAGCAGCCGATCAGGGAAAGGCCAGCCCCAGCATTTT.

V is TRBV5-6 and J is TRBJ1-1, with D hard to call. The germline V and J ends were trimmed by 1 base and 7 bases, with 8 bases remaining between them. CDR3 size: 12 residues. CDR1 and CDR2 from the germline V gene are SGHDT and YYEEEE. The CDR3 here is CASSLYGFEAFF. CDR3 sequence (DNA): TGTGCCAGCAGCTTGTACGGGTTTGAAGCTTTCTTT.

This clonotype was observed many times. The chain employs TRBV5-5 and TRBJ1-1; the D gene is possibly TRBD1 (5 bases). Germline CDR1 and CDR2: SGHKS and YYEKEE (reference sequence). The V and J ends lost 0 bases and 0 bases respectively, with 12 bases between them. The CDR3 runs to 16 residues. CDR3 DNA sequence: TGTGCCAGCAGCTTGGTTCAGGGATATATGAACACTGAAGCTTTCTTT. The encoded protein is CASSLVQGYMNTEAFF.

This clonotype occurred many times. This chain links TRBV10-3 with TRBJ2-2; TRBD1 or TRBD2 may be the D gene (5 bases each). The CDR3 totals 14 residues. Germline V lookup: CDR1 ENHRY, CDR2 SYGVKD. V was cut by 11 bases and J by 0 bases, with 13 bases left in between. The CDR3 sequence is CAVNRDANTGELFF. DNA of the CDR3: TGTGCCGTAAACCGGGACGCGAACACCGGGGAGCTGTTTTTT.

This clonotype was detected ten times or more. V and J are TRBV7-2 and TRBJ1-6; D is uncertain. Trimming removed 1 base from V and 6 bases from J, with 10 bases in between. Germline V gene sequence: CDR1 SGHTA, CDR2 FQGNSA. The CDR3 loop spans 15 amino acids. The CDR3 bases are TGTGCCAGCAGCTTAGTAGAGGGAAGTAATTCACCCCTCCACTTT. Encoded protein: CASSLVEGSNSPLHF.

The rearrangement uses TRBV11-2 and TRBJ1-2, with 11 bases matching TRBD1. The CDR3 extends over 15 amino acids. J was trimmed by 9 bases and V by 1 base; bases with no gene match: 7. CDR1 and CDR2 from the germline V gene are SGHAT and FQNNGV. CDR3 sequence: CASSLGDRGFDSYTF. CDR3 nucleotides: TGTGCCAGCAGCTTAGGGGACAGGGGGTTTGATAGCTACACCTTC.

V is TRBV9 and J is TRBJ1-1; 8 bases are shared with TRBD1. V lost 4 bases and J lost 2; bases outside the gene matches: 7. CDR1 SGDLS and CDR2 YYNGEE come from the germline V gene. The CDR3 is made up of 15 amino acids. The CDR3 protein is CASSRGQGLNTEAFF. Written as DNA, the CDR3 is TGTGCCAGCAGCAGAGGACAGGGCCTTAACACTGAAGCTTTCTTT.

The chain couples TRBV7-9 to TRBJ2-1, with TRBD1 as a possible D gene (5 bases). Germline V CDR1 and CDR2: SEHNR, FQNEAQ (reference sequence). V gave up 3 bases and J gave up 9 bases, with 12 bases separating them. The CDR3 runs 13 residues. The CDR3 DNA follows: TGTGCCAGCAGCTTGGCCGCTCAGGGTGAGCAGTTCTTC. Amino acids: CASSLAAQGEQFF. The full variable domain, its missing parts supplied by reference TRBV7-9 and TRBJ2-1, is DTGVSQNPRHKITKRGQNVTFRCDPISEHNRLYWYRQTLGQGPEFLTYFQNEAQLEKSRLLSDRFSAERPKGSFSTLEIQRTEQGDSAMYLCASSLAAQGEQFFGPGTRLTVL.

This clonotype was seen only a few times. This rearrangement joins TRBV4-1 to TRBJ2-3; unclear D gene. Per germline, CDR1 MGHRA and CDR2 YSYEKL. Trimming removed 1 base at V and 0 bases at J, with 11 bases between. CDR3 length: 16 residues. CDR3 loop: CASSQVGSSSTDTQYF. The CDR3 bases are TGCGCCAGCAGCCAAGTAGGGTCCTCTAGCACAGATACGCAGTATTTT.

The rearrangement joins TRBV7-3 to TRBJ2-1; a weak D match, TRBD1 (5 bases). V was trimmed by 0 bases and J by 10 bases, leaving 10 bases between them. The CDR3 contains 13 residues. Per germline, CDR1 SGHTA and CDR2 FQGTGA. The CDR3 DNA follows: TGTGCCAGCAGCTTAACGCATAAGGGGGAGCAGTTCTTC. This gives the protein CASSLTHKGEQFF.

The chain recombines TRBV7-9 with TRBJ2-5; TRBD1 agrees at 8 bases. This CDR3 comprises 16 residues. CDR1 and CDR2 (germline): SEHNR, FQNEAQ (reference sequence). Unmatched junction bases numbered 13, after V lost 5 bases and J lost 5 bases. The CDR3 here is CASSPPGQGATETQYF. CDR3 DNA: TGTGCCAGCAGCCCCCCAGGGCAGGGGGCGACGGAGACCCAGTACTTC.

The chain uses TRBV4-3 and TRBJ1-1; 7 bases are a match to TRBD1. The ends lost 5 bases at V and 4 bases at J; junction bases unmatched: 4. Per the germline V gene, CDR1 is LGHNA and CDR2 is YSLEER. The length of the CDR3 is 13 residues. CDR3 sequence reads: CASSTRQGTEAFF. In DNA form, the CDR3 reads TGCGCCAGCAGCACACGACAGGGCACTGAAGCTTTCTTT.

This clonotype was seen more than once but under ten times. The chain recombines TRBV11-2 with TRBJ1-2; TRBD1 is a possible D gene (6 bases). The CDR3 sequence is 15 residues long. Germline V gene lookup returns CDR1 SGHAT and CDR2 FQNNGV. V was shortened by 4 bases and J by 7 bases, with 19 bases between the two germline ends. DNA for the CDR3: TGTGCCAGCAGCTCCTTACCACAGGGAAAGGGTGGCTACACCTTC. Amino acid sequence: CASSSLPQGKGGYTF.

This clonotype appeared a few times. This chain links TRBV20-1 with TRBJ2-7, with 7 bases fitting TRBD1. Trimming at V came to 5 bases and at J to 3 bases, leaving 10 bases not matched to a gene. Germline CDR1 reads DFQATT; CDR2 reads SNEGSKA (reference sequence). There are 14 residues in the CDR3. In DNA, the CDR3 is TGCAGTGCTCTACTGGACAGGCTGAGCTACGAGCAGTACTTC. It specifies CSALLDRLSYEQYF.

The chain couples TRBV21-1 to TRBJ2-7; no DNA check was done on the table's D call, TRBD1. TRBV21-1 is classified as a pseudogene. There are 13 residues in the CDR3. The CDR3 loop is CASRNRVIYEQYV. For the CDR3, the DNA is TGTGCCAGCAGAAACAGGGTAATCTACGAGCAGTACGTC.

V gene TRBV15 combines with J gene TRBJ2-1; tentatively, D is TRBD1 (6 bases). The CDR3 loop spans 17 amino acids. CDR1 LNHNV and CDR2 YYDKDF come from the germline V gene (reference sequence). V lost 1 base, J lost 3 bases, and 16 bases lay in between. The CDR3, as DNA: TGTGCCACCAGCAGAGCGAGGGACACCTTCTTCTACAATGAGCAGTTCTTC. Translated: CATSRARDTFFYNEQFF.